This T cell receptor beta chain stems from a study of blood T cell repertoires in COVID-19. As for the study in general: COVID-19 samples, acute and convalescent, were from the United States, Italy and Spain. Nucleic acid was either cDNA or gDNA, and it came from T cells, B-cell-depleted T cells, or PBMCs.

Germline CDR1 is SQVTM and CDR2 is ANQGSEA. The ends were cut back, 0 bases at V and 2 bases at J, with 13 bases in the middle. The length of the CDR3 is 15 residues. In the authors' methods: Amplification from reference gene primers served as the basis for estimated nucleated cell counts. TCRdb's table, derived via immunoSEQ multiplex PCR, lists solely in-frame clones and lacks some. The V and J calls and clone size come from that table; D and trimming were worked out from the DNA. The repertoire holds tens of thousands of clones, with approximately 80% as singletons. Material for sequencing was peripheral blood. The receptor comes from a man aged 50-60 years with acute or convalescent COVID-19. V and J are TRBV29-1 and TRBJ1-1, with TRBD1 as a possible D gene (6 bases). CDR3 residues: CSVEDRGTANTEAFF. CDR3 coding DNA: TGCAGCGTTGAAGATAGGGGGACCGCAAACACTGAAGCTTTCTTT.